This is a list of T cell receptor beta chains from one sample in a study of cytotoxic CD8 clonotypes in ibrutinib-treated CLL. The repertoire was sequenced with immunoSEQ multiplex PCR; TCRdb's copy has only in-frame clones and lacks some. The repertoire holds fewer than 150,000 clones, with around four fifths as singletons. Sample: PBMCs, taken after 24 months of ibrutinib treatment. These TCRs come from a human donor with chronic lymphocytic leukemia. Both conserved end residues are part of each CDR3. The D gene is left open where the match is weak. The size of a clone is reported for some rows only, either as once, few or many, or as a class for expanded clones.

CDR3 length: 16; D gene: TRBD2; J gene: TRBJ2-3; clone size: NA; V gene: TRBV30; CDR3 DNA: TGTGCCTGGAGCCCCGGAGTGACGGGGGGGTCAGATACGCAGTATTTT; CDR3 protein: CAWSPGVTGGSDTQYF
CDR3 length: 16; D gene: TRBD1; J gene: TRBJ1-6; clone size: NA; V gene: TRBV18; CDR3 DNA: TGTGCCAGCTCACCATTCGCTACAGGGGATAATTCACCCCTCCACTTT; CDR3 protein: CASSPFATGDNSPLHF
CDR3 length: 16; D gene: TRBD1; J gene: TRBJ1-4; clone size: NA; V gene: TRBV4-3; CDR3 DNA: TGCGCCAGCAGCCAAATAACAGGGGGGGCTAATGAAAAACTGTTTTTT; CDR3 protein: CASSQITGGANEKLFF
CDR3 length: 12; D gene: NA; J gene: TRBJ1-2; clone size: NA; V gene: TRBV18; CDR3 DNA: TGTGCCAGCTCACGGGACATGGATGGCTACACCTTC; CDR3 protein: CASSRDMDGYTF
CDR3 length: 16; D gene: TRBD1; J gene: TRBJ1-1; clone size: NA; V gene: TRBV7-9; CDR3 DNA: TGTGCCAGCAGCCCATGGGACAGGGCTGAATACACTGAAGCTTTCTTT; CDR3 protein: CASSPWDRAEYTEAFF
CDR3 length: 13; D gene: NA; J gene: TRBJ1-5; clone size: NA; V gene: TRBV29-1; CDR3 DNA: TGCAGCGTCGCTACGGGGAGCAATCAGCCCCAGCATTTT; CDR3 protein: CSVATGSNQPQHF
CDR3 length: 14; D gene: NA; J gene: TRBJ1-1; clone size: NA; V gene: TRBV6-1; CDR3 DNA: TGTGCCAGCAGTTCCCTCTTTGGCGACACTGAAGCTTTCTTT; CDR3 protein: CASSSLFGDTEAFF
CDR3 length: 13; D gene: NA; J gene: TRBJ2-7; clone size: NA; V gene: TRBV6-1; CDR3 DNA: TGTGCCAGCAAGAGAAGCCTCTCCTACGAGCAGTACTTC; CDR3 protein: CASKRSLSYEQYF
CDR3 length: 16; D gene: TRBD1; J gene: TRBJ2-7; clone size: NA; V gene: TRBV10-1; CDR3 DNA: TGCGCCAGCAGTGAAGGTGGGACAGGGGGCCCCTACGAGCAGTACTTC; CDR3 protein: CASSEGGTGGPYEQYF
CDR3 length: 14; D gene: NA; J gene: TRBJ2-3; clone size: NA; V gene: TRBV7-2; CDR3 DNA: TGTGCCAGCACAGAGGGGGGGTCTACAGATACGCAGTATTTT; CDR3 protein: CASTEGGSTDTQYF
CDR3 length: 14; D gene: NA; J gene: TRBJ1-4; clone size: few; V gene: TRBV6-1; CDR3 DNA: TGTGCCAGCAGTGATCGGGGGGTCGATGAAAAACTGTTTTTT; CDR3 protein: CASSDRGVDEKLFF
CDR3 length: 15; D gene: TRBD1; J gene: TRBJ2-6; clone size: NA; V gene: TRBV10-3; CDR3 DNA: TGTGCCATCACCGACAGGGCGTCTGGGGCCAACGTCCTGACTTTC; CDR3 protein: CAITDRASGANVLTF
CDR3 length: 14; D gene: NA; J gene: TRBJ2-7; clone size: NA; V gene: TRBV6-1; CDR3 DNA: TGTGCCAGCAGCGACGGCGGGCAGCCCTACGAGCAGTACTTC; CDR3 protein: CASSDGGQPYEQYF
CDR3 length: 15; D gene: NA; J gene: TRBJ1-2; clone size: NA; V gene: TRBV9; CDR3 DNA: TGTGCCAGCAGCCCGACAGGAGACAGTAACTATGGCTACACCTTC; CDR3 protein: CASSPTGDSNYGYTF
CDR3 length: 16; D gene: TRBD2; J gene: TRBJ2-5; clone size: NA; V gene: TRBV28; CDR3 DNA: TGTGCCAGCCTCCAGGATCTAGCGGGGGGGAAAGAGACCCAGTACTTC; CDR3 protein: CASLQDLAGGKETQYF
CDR3 length: 15; D gene: NA; J gene: TRBJ1-5; clone size: many; V gene: TRBV10-3; CDR3 DNA: TGTGCCACCCGGGACCGAAGGGATAGCAATCAGCCCCAGCATTTT; CDR3 protein: CATRDRRDSNQPQHF
CDR3 length: 17; D gene: NA; J gene: TRBJ1-4; clone size: NA; V gene: TRBV7-2; CDR3 DNA: TGTGCCAGCAGCTTAGTCGGTGGGCAGGGGAGGGATGAAAAACTGTTTTTT; CDR3 protein: CASSLVGGQGRDEKLFF
CDR3 length: 13; D gene: NA; J gene: TRBJ2-3; clone size: NA; V gene: TRBV29-1; CDR3 DNA: TGCAGCTCCAAAGGCGTGGTGACAGATACGCAGTATTTT; CDR3 protein: CSSKGVVTDTQYF
CDR3 length: 17; D gene: NA; J gene: TRBJ2-2; clone size: NA; V gene: TRBV7-9; CDR3 DNA: TGTGCCAGCACCGGAGCGTCTCGGCTGCCGAACACCGGGGAGCTGTTTTTT; CDR3 protein: CASTGASRLPNTGELFF
CDR3 length: 14; D gene: TRBD1; J gene: TRBJ2-3; clone size: NA; V gene: TRBV7-9; CDR3 DNA: TGTGCCAGCAGCTTTGGGACAGTCACAGATACGCAGTATTTT; CDR3 protein: CASSFGTVTDTQYF
CDR3 length: 13; D gene: NA; J gene: TRBJ2-5; clone size: NA; V gene: TRBV7-9; CDR3 DNA: TGTGCCAGCAGCTTAGCGCGGCAAGAGACCCAGTACTTC; CDR3 protein: CASSLARQETQYF
CDR3 length: 15; D gene: TRBD1; J gene: TRBJ2-2; clone size: NA; V gene: TRBV18; CDR3 DNA: TGTGCCAGCTCACCGACAGGGTTGAACACCGGGGAGCTGTTTTTT; CDR3 protein: CASSPTGLNTGELFF
CDR3 length: 13; D gene: NA; J gene: TRBJ1-2; clone size: NA; V gene: TRBV19; CDR3 DNA: TGTGCCAGTTTTTCGCCCTTTGACTATGGCTACACCTTC; CDR3 protein: CASFSPFDYGYTF
CDR3 length: 14; D gene: NA; J gene: TRBJ2-1; clone size: NA; V gene: TRBV15; CDR3 DNA: TGTGCCACCAGCAGGTCGGACAGGGAGGGCGAGCAGTTCTTC; CDR3 protein: CATSRSDREGEQFF
CDR3 length: 15; D gene: NA; J gene: TRBJ1-2; clone size: NA; V gene: TRBV18; CDR3 DNA: TGTGCCAGCTCACCACTAAGACAGCCTAACTATGGCTACACCTTC; CDR3 protein: CASSPLRQPNYGYTF
CDR3 length: 14; D gene: TRBD1; J gene: TRBJ1-6; clone size: NA; V gene: TRBV6-1; CDR3 DNA: TGTGCCAGCAGTGCGACAGGGGATAATTCACCCCTCCACTTT; CDR3 protein: CASSATGDNSPLHF
CDR3 length: 17; D gene: TRBD1; J gene: TRBJ1-2; clone size: once; V gene: TRBV5-4; CDR3 DNA: TGTGCCAGCAGCTTGGAGGGACAGGGCCCGAGCCACTATGGCTACACCTTC; CDR3 protein: CASSLEGQGPSHYGYTF
CDR3 length: 16; D gene: NA; J gene: TRBJ1-6; clone size: NA; V gene: TRBV27; CDR3 DNA: TGTGCCAGCAGTTTCCGGACAGTTTCCAATAATTCACCCCTCCACTTT; CDR3 protein: CASSFRTVSNNSPLHF
CDR3 length: 16; D gene: NA; J gene: TRBJ2-4; clone size: few; V gene: TRBV9; CDR3 DNA: TGTGCCAGCAGCCCAGGGTGGGCTCTTACCAAAAACATTCAGTACTTC; CDR3 protein: CASSPGWALTKNIQYF